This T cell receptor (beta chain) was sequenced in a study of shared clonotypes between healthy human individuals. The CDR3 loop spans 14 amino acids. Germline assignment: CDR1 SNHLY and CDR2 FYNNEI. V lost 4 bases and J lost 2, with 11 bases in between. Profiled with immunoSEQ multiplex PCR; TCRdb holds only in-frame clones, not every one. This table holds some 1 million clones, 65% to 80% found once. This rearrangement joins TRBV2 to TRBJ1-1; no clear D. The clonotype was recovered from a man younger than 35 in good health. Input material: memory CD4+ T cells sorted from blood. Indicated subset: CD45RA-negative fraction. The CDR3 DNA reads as TGTGCCAGCAGTGTGGCGGGAGCTAACACTGAAGCTTTCTTT. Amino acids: CASSVAGANTEAFF.